This T cell receptor (beta chain) was obtained from a study of regulatory T cells in long-lasting Graves disease (dated by TCRdb to the early 2020s). For context, the study as a whole: Persistent Graves' disease was defined as antithyroid drug treatment for over 5 years with persistently positive TSH receptor autoantibodies. In the clinical cohort, patients with persistent Graves' disease had used antithyroid drugs for an average of approximately eleven years. A total of some 33 samples were covered by TCR sequencing, comprising 13 persistent and 20 newly diagnosed Graves' disease patients. This study used TCR sequencing and RNA sequencing of peripheral blood to compare persistent Graves' disease patients against newly diagnosed Graves' disease patients. The study was registered as a clinical trial and conducted in China.

Results the study describes overall, beyond this receptor: Compared with newly diagnosed patients, persistent Graves' disease patients had lower TCR Shannon entropy and fewer highly expanded clones, which suggests clonal expansion. Sequencing and analysis were restricted to the TCR beta chain. The study examined only peripheral blood because the primary lesion, thyroid tissue, could not be accessed. Persistent patients shared more public clonotypes among themselves (around 2,500) than newly diagnosed patients did (about 970). TRBV28, TRBJ1-2 and TRBJ2-5 were preferentially used in persistent disease, while TRBV20-1 and TRBJ2-1 were favored in newly diagnosed disease. As a limitation, the authors acknowledged that the small sample size may reduce accuracy.

This clonotype was recorded at least ten times. Its antigen is unknown. Base quality data are lacking; no much larger clone is found one base away. This specimen's time point label, interpreted: persistent/refractory GD, antithyroid drugs over 5 years with positive TRAb. For both TCR sequencing and RNA sequencing, RNA was extracted from PBMCs in TRIzol. The diagnosis of Graves' disease was made according to American Thyroid Association guidelines. Recruitment of patients was carried out at an endocrinology department in Xi'an, China. Each patient gave about 10 milliliters of peripheral blood, collected in an EDTA anticoagulant tube. Ficoll Paque Plus density gradient separation was used to isolate PBMCs, and no further T cell sorting was done. RNA quality was checked with an Agilent 2100 Bioanalyzer and agarose gel, and concentration with a NanoDrop 2000. The CDR3 numbers 11 residues from cysteine through phenylalanine. The entry retains the CDR3 DNA only, 33 bases that are in frame from base 1. CDR1 and CDR2 are drawn from the germline V gene: SQVTM, ANQGSEA. V is clipped by 6 bases and J by 5 bases, and the sequence between their germline boundaries is 11 bases long.

Libraries were constructed by multiplex PCR. Reads for this sample came from an Illumina HiSeq 4000. To build TCR beta libraries, CDR3 regions were amplified by Arm-PCR using iRepertoire HTBI primers. PCR products were gel purified before sequencing. For the original study's pipeline: A total of fewer than 70 TRBV and some 13 TRBJ segments were identified across samples and were used for gene usage analysis of CDR3 amino acid clonotypes. COPE and FqMerger were used to merge filtered high-quality paired reads into contigs. BLAST was used to align contigs to the IMGT TRBV, TRBD and TRBJ reference genes, and CDR3 was defined following IMGT. Clonotypes above 0.1% frequency were classified as highly expanded clones. Shannon entropy served as the measure of repertoire diversity, while the Gini coefficient captured V-J evenness. Clonotypes shared by more than one individual were considered public. TCRdb's own reprocessing of the public reads used fastp at Q25 and MiXCR and kept productive beta chains. Every distinct CDR3 protein forms one entry, paired with its most common genes and DNA. These V and J calls derive from TCRdb rather than the authors' analysis. The sample records 700,000 or so distinct CDR3 sequences, 30% of which are singletons. The ten biggest clones cover about 42% of the sample.

The receptor was derived from a female donor with Graves disease. The chain links TRBV29-1 with TRBJ2-7; the D gene is perhaps TRBD1, from 6 matching bases. This material consisted of peripheral blood mononuclear cells (PBMCs), taken when the disease was refractory, from a patient treated with antithyroid drugs. DNA sequence: TGCAGCGTAATGACAGGAAACGAGCAGTACTTC. It translates to CSVMTGNEQYF.